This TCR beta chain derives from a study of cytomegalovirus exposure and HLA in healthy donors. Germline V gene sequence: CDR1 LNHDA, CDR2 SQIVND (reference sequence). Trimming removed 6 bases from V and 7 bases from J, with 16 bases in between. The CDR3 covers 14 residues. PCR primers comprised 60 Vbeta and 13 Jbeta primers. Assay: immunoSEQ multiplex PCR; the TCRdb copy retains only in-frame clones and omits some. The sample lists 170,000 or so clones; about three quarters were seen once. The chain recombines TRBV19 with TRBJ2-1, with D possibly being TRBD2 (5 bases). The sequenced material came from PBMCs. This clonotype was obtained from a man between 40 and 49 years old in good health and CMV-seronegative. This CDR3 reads CASRGLSLKNEQFF. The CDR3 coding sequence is TGTGCCAGTAGAGGACTCTCCTTGAAGAATGAGCAGTTCTTC.